The 9 T cell receptor beta chains presented below share a single source sample, sequenced in a study of control samples from healthy donors and cancer patients. This table comes from immunoSEQ multiplex PCR, and its TCRdb copy is limited to in-frame clones, with some not included. The table shows 35,000 to 50,000 clones, with around four fifths occurring only once. Sequencing was carried out using blood. The receptors derive from a man aged 55-75 years in good health.

V and J are TRBV19 and TRBJ1-1, with D perhaps matching TRBD1 (5 bases). The V gene's germline CDR1 is LNHDA and CDR2 SQIVND (reference sequence). The CDR3 totals 13 residues. Deletions cut 3 bases from V and 0 bases from J, with 5 bases between. The CDR3 bases are TGTGCCAGTAGTATGGACATGAACACTGAAGCTTTCTTT. It is translated as CASSMDMNTEAFF.

The chain is built from TRBV27 and TRBJ2-2; 12 bases are a match to TRBD1. Germline V CDR1 and CDR2: MNHEY, SMNVEV (reference sequence). The CDR3 totals 18 residues. Unmatched junction bases numbered 10, after V lost 5 bases and J lost 3 bases. The DNA of the CDR3 is TGTGCCAGCAGTCCCGGGACAGGGGGCTGGCGGGACACCGGGGAGCTGTTTTTT. This codes for CASSPGTGGWRDTGELFF.

The CDR3 sequence: CASSHSGPDMNTEAFF. The CDR3 region has the DNA TGCGCCAGCAGCCACTCGGGGCCCGATATGAACACTGAAGCTTTCTTT. The chain uses TRBV4-1 and TRBJ1-1, with TRBD1 as a possible D gene (5 bases). The CDR3 length is 16 residues. Per germline, CDR1 MGHRA and CDR2 YSYEKL. V gave up 3 bases and J gave up 0 bases, with 14 bases separating them.

This clone was recorded once. V and J are TRBV3-1 (or the pseudogene TRBV3-2) and TRBJ2-7, with TRBD2 as a possible D gene (5 bases). Germline CDR1 reads LGHDT; CDR2 reads YNNKEL (reference sequence). V was clipped by 3 bases and J by 10 bases, with 19 bases between them. There are 14 residues in the CDR3. In DNA, the CDR3 is TGTGCCAGCAGCCACCCTCTAGCCCCCGGAGTCCAGTACTTC. Amino acid sequence: CASSHPLAPGVQYF.

This chain connects TRBV27 to TRBJ2-1, with D perhaps given as TRBD1 or TRBD2 (5 bases each). V lost 5 bases and J 9 bases, leaving 14 bases between the germline ends. CDR1 MNHEY and CDR2 SMNVEV come from the germline V gene (reference sequence). The CDR3 loop spans 13 amino acids. The CDR3 DNA reads as TGTGCCAGCAGTCTTTGGGGCAGCGGTGAGCAGTTCTTC. Amino acids: CASSLWGSGEQFF.

The chain is built from TRBV19 and TRBJ2-2; 12 bases agree with TRBD2. The CDR3 has 15 amino acids. After removal of 7 bases from V and 6 bases from J, the junction contained 6 bases not matched to a gene. Germline V gene sequence: CDR1 LNHDA, CDR2 SQIVND (reference sequence). This CDR3 is CASMATSGSAGELFF. CDR3 bases: TGTGCCAGTATGGCGACTAGCGGGAGTGCCGGGGAGCTGTTTTTT.

This rearrangement joins TRBV9 to TRBJ2-2; 8 nucleotides align to TRBD1. Germline lookup yields CDR1 SGDLS and CDR2 YYNGEE. The CDR3 covers 16 residues. Trimming cost V 0 bases and J 2 bases; bases outside gene matches: 3. This CDR3 is CASSVGDRLNTGELFF. Here the CDR3 DNA reads TGTGCCAGCAGCGTAGGGGACAGGCTTAACACCGGGGAGCTGTTTTTT.

The rearrangement joins TRBV5-1 to TRBJ1-2; D gene unclear. The germline CDR1 and CDR2 sequences are SGHRS and YFSETQ. The CDR3 covers 14 residues. Between the trimmed V and J ends, which lost 2 bases and 10 bases, there was a span of 18 bases. The CDR3 nucleotides read TGCGCCAGCAGCTTTGGGGTGGAAGGGCTGAACTACACCTTC. Amino acid sequence: CASSFGVEGLNYTF.

The J gene is TRBJ2-1, the V gene TRBV15; 7 bases align to TRBD1. This CDR3 has 14 amino acids. CDR1 LNHNV and CDR2 YYDKDF come from the germline V gene (reference sequence). The ends lost 2 bases at V and 9 bases at J; junction bases unmatched: 7. As DNA, the CDR3 is TGTGCCACCAGCAGATGGGACAGAAGGACTGAGCAGTTCTTC. This gives the protein CATSRWDRRTEQFF.